This T cell receptor (beta chain) emerged from a study of cytomegalovirus exposure and HLA in healthy donors. General observations from the study: It was 164 TCR beta chains that were listed as cytomegalovirus-associated. First-cohort TCR clusters tended to co-occur in the 130 or so validation repertoires, a later analysis found.

The CDR3 is 12 amino acids. Germline CDR1 MNHEY, CDR2 SMNVEV (reference sequence). Trimming pared 3 bases from V and 7 bases from J, leaving 10 bases between. Profiled with immunoSEQ multiplex PCR; TCRdb holds only in-frame clones, not every one. The sample holds hundreds of thousands of clones; 80% to 90% are singletons and the top ten take roughly 0.82%. As regards this clone: No antigen is known for it.

This sequence originates from a woman younger than 30 in good health and CMV-seronegative. Sequencing was performed on PBMCs. The V and J genes are TRBV27 and TRBJ2-7; D is ambiguous. This CDR3 is CASSFPGREQYF. The CDR3 DNA follows: TGTGCCAGCAGTTTCCCGGGTCGGGAGCAGTACTTC.